This entry lists 15 T cell receptor beta chains sequenced from one sample in a study of cytomegalovirus exposure and HLA in healthy donors. The protocol was immunoSEQ multiplex PCR, while the TCRdb copy is restricted to in-frame clones and leaves out a portion. The profile shows some 150,000 clones, more than 75% of them singletons. The sample taken for sequencing was PBMCs. All receptors come from a man aged 18-30 years in good health and CMV-seronegative.

V usage is TRBV2 and J usage is TRBJ2-1; 9 positions agree with TRBD2. J gave up 5 bases and V 4 bases, and 6 bases lay outside the gene matches. The CDR3 loop spans 15 amino acids. The germline V gene encodes CDR1 SNHLY and CDR2 FYNNEI. The CDR3: CASSVGGRADNEQFF. The CDR3 bases are TGTGCCAGCAGTGTGGGCGGGAGGGCTGACAATGAGCAGTTCTTC.

The CDR3 loop reads CASSFSGYSGNTIYF. The CDR3 coding sequence is TGTGCCAGCAGCTTTTCAGGGTACTCTGGAAACACCATATATTTT. The chain carries TRBV11-2 and TRBJ1-3, with a tentative D call TRBD1 (5 bases). The V gene lost 3 bases and the J gene lost 0 bases, with 9 bases spanning the gap. Germline V gives CDR1 SGHAT, CDR2 FQNNGV. The CDR3 spans 15 residues.

The gene calls are TRBV2 and TRBJ2-7, with D perhaps matching TRBD2 (6 bases). Germline CDR1 SNHLY, CDR2 FYNNEI. CDR3 length: 14 residues. Trimming left V 10 bases short and J 0 bases short, with 16 bases between. CDR3 coding DNA: TGTGCCAACAACCGAGGCGGGGCCTCCTACGAGCAGTACTTC. Protein sequence: CANNRGGASYEQYF.

The rearrangement joins TRBV7-8 to TRBJ2-6, with 11 bases lining up with TRBD2. The V and J ends lost 5 bases and 4 bases, in that order; junction bases with no gene match: 16. The CDR3 extends over 20 amino acids. In germline, CDR1 is SGHVS, CDR2 FQNEAQ. As DNA, the CDR3 is TGTGCCAGCAGCAGAGGACTAGCGGGCCAGTTGGCGGAGGGGGCCAACGTCCTGACTTTC. Protein product: CASSRGLAGQLAEGANVLTF.

The J gene is TRBJ1-1, the V gene TRBV7-9; unclear D gene. The CDR3 length is 13 residues. Germline V gene lookup returns CDR1 SEHNR and CDR2 FQNEAQ (reference sequence). V was pared by 1 base and J by 6 bases, with 9 bases between. The CDR3 protein is CASSLVSGAEAFF. The CDR3 nucleotides are TGTGCCAGCAGCTTAGTTTCGGGAGCTGAAGCTTTCTTT.

V gene TRBV28 combines with J gene TRBJ1-5; 10 nucleotides agree with TRBD1. V shed 4 bases, J shed 3 bases, and the junction held 9 bases outside the gene matches. Germline CDR1 is MDHEN and CDR2 is SYDVKM. There are 17 residues in the CDR3. CDR3 nucleotides: TGTGCCAGCAGTTCTTTAAGGGACAGGGGAGTCAATCAGCCCCAGCATTTT. Translation gives CASSSLRDRGVNQPQHF.

V gene TRBV4-1 combines with J gene TRBJ2-7; possible D gene TRBD1, 6 bases. Germline V gives CDR1 MGHRA, CDR2 YSYEKL. The CDR3 consists of 17 residues. Trimming removed 4 bases from V and 0 bases from J, with 19 bases in between. The chain's CDR3 is CASSLNTGTILSYEQYF. CDR3 nucleotides: TGCGCCAGCAGCCTAAATACAGGGACCATTCTCTCCTACGAGCAGTACTTC.

The V call is TRBV7-2, the J call TRBJ2-1; 12 bases are a match to TRBD2. The CDR3 spans 13 residues. The V gene's germline CDR1 is SGHTA and CDR2 FQGNSA. V lost 2 bases, J lost 10 bases, and 0 bases stayed unmatched. The CDR3 region is CASSLLAGGEQFF. For the CDR3, the DNA is TGTGCCAGCAGCTTACTAGCGGGGGGGGAGCAGTTCTTC.

The CDR3 DNA sequence: TGCGCCAGCATTCGGGACCGCGGGATCAATGAGCAGTTCTTC. It codes for CASIRDRGINEQFF. This chain uses TRBV23-1 with TRBJ2-1, with D possibly TRBD2 on 6 matching bases. TRBV23-1 is an ORF, and what it does is uncertain. Trimming took 7 bases from V and 6 from J, leaving 16 bases between them. This CDR3 spans 14 amino acids.

In its sample, this clone was seen a few times. This rearrangement joins TRBV2 to TRBJ2-3; D unresolved. Germline CDR1 reads SNHLY; CDR2 reads FYNNEI. The CDR3 sequence is 14 residues long. V lost 2 bases, J lost 1 base, and 7 bases lay in between. The CDR3 DNA follows: TGTGCCAGCAGTGAAATGGCGGGCACAGATACGCAGTATTTT. Protein sequence: CASSEMAGTDTQYF.

This clone was seen once. V is TRBV29-1 and J is TRBJ2-3; TRBD2 agrees at 9 bases. CDR3 length: 16 amino acids. V gave up 4 bases and J gave up 0 bases; unmatched junction bases: 8. Per germline, CDR1 SQVTM and CDR2 ANQGSEA. CDR3: CSVVRASGTSTDTQYF. CDR3 in DNA: TGCAGCGTTGTGAGGGCTAGCGGGACCAGCACAGATACGCAGTATTTT.

V gene TRBV29-1 combines with J gene TRBJ2-1; maybe TRBD1 (6 bases). Trimming pared 1 base from V and 3 bases from J, leaving 13 bases between. This CDR3 spans 15 amino acids. Germline V gene lookup returns CDR1 SQVTM and CDR2 ANQGSEA. CDR3 loop: CSVEAEQGGYNEQFF. The DNA for the CDR3 is TGCAGCGTTGAAGCTGAACAGGGCGGCTACAATGAGCAGTTCTTC.

This chain uses TRBV6-5 with TRBJ2-1; 8 nucleotides match TRBD2. V was clipped by 6 bases and J by 0 bases; unmatched bases: 4. Germline CDR1 MNHEY, CDR2 SVGAGI. CDR3 length: 15 residues. The CDR3 loop is CASRLAGSSYNEQFF. The CDR3 DNA is TGTGCCAGCAGGTTAGCGGGAAGCTCCTACAATGAGCAGTTCTTC.

The V and J genes are TRBV5-1 and TRBJ2-2; 7 bases are a match to TRBD1. The CDR3 spans 16 residues. V shed 4 bases, J shed 4 bases, and the junction held 10 bases outside the gene matches. Germline V gene sequence: CDR1 SGHRS, CDR2 YFSETQ. Written as DNA, the CDR3 is TGCGCCAGCAGCCCTCGACAGGGATTGAGCACCGGGGAGCTGTTTTTT. It yields the protein CASSPRQGLSTGELFF.

The chain has TRBV6-5 and TRBJ1-5; D gene unclear. Germline V gene sequence: CDR1 MNHEY, CDR2 SVGAGI. V was clipped by 5 bases and J by 5 bases, with 16 bases between them. CDR3 size: 15 residues. The CDR3 DNA sequence: TGTGCCAGCAGTCTCAACGGAGGACCCTATCAGCCCCAGCATTTT. This sequence encodes CASSLNGGPYQPQHF.